This T cell receptor beta chain was identified during a study of T cells in Graves' hyperthyroidism and ophthalmopathy. Study conclusions and caveats: Blood samples included most of the expanded thyroid clonotypes exceeding 0.001.

Amplified regions were TCR beta CDR3 sequences from RNA transcripts. Initially, a first-round RT-PCR of the TCR CDR3 employed the HTBI primer set. TCRdb used MiXCR to reprocess the multiplex PCR reads, holding one entry per CDR3 protein. Among approximately 600,000 distinct CDR3 sequences listed, around 21% were seen once. With respect to this clonotype: Its specificity is unknown.

V was pared by 11 bases and J by 0 bases, with 11 bases between. This CDR3 has 13 amino acids. Looked up from germline, CDR1 is MNHEY and CDR2 is SVGEGT. V is TRBV6-2 or TRBV6-3 and J is TRBJ1-3; D is perhaps TRBD1 (5 bases). This clonotype was obtained from a man aged 25 to 45 with Graves' ophthalmopathy. The sample comprised blood. The CDR3 DNA reads TGTGCCCACGGGACGGACTCTGGAAACACCATATATTTT. This codes for CAHGTDSGNTIYF.